Presented here are 15 T cell receptor beta chains from one specimen sequenced in a study of T cells in Graves' hyperthyroidism and ophthalmopathy. Amplification of TCR beta CDR3 regions used RNA as the template. TCR CDR3 underwent first-round RT-PCR with the HTBI primer set. TCRdb itself ran the multiplex PCR reads through MiXCR, one entry per CDR3 protein. The sample carries about half a million distinct CDR3 sequences, 24% recorded once. The sample comprised blood. These receptors originate from a woman aged 25 to 39 with Graves' ophthalmopathy.

This clonotype was seen at least ten times. CDR3 loop: CASSLAGGAGYTF. In DNA form, the CDR3 reads TGCGCCAGCAGCTTGGCAGGGGGCGCAGGCTACACCTTC. The chain has TRBV5-1 and TRBJ1-2; 8 bases align to TRBD1. The junction had 3 bases not matched to a gene; V was cut back by 0 bases and J by 8 bases. This CDR3 has 13 residues. Germline-derived CDR1 and CDR2 are SGHRS and YFSETQ.

This clonotype was observed many times. V and J are TRBV6-2 or TRBV6-3 and TRBJ2-7; 11 bases match TRBD2. This CDR3 comprises 19 residues. J lost 0 bases, V lost 0 bases, and 10 bases had no gene match. The germline CDR1 and CDR2 sequences are MNHEY and SVGEGT. In nucleotides, the CDR3 is TGTGCCAGCAGTTACTCGATATCTAGCGGGGGGATGGACTCCTACGAGCAGTACTTC. This sequence encodes CASSYSISSGGMDSYEQYF.

The chain recombines TRBV6-1 with TRBJ1-2; no firm D call. CDR1 is MNHNS and CDR2 is SASEGT in the germline V gene. This CDR3 contains 15 residues. Trimming removed 6 bases from V and 0 bases from J, with 14 bases in between. In nucleotides, the CDR3 is TGTGCCAGCAGCCACCGGAGGGTTACTAACTATGGCTACACCTTC. As protein: CASSHRRVTNYGYTF.

At least ten counts were recorded for this clonotype. The rearrangement joins TRBV6-1 to TRBJ1-2; D unresolved. There are 14 residues in the CDR3. Germline CDR1 MNHNS, CDR2 SASEGT. V dropped 6 bases and J dropped 0 bases, with 11 bases sitting between them. The CDR3, as DNA: TGTGCCAGCAGCTCCACGATTGCTAACTATGGCTACACCTTC. It codes for CASSSTIANYGYTF.

This chain links TRBV2 with TRBJ2-7; D unresolved. Germline assignment: CDR1 SNHLY and CDR2 FYNNEI. This CDR3 contains 12 residues. With 6 bases removed from V and 7 bases from J, the gap between germline ends came to 13 bases. The CDR3 nucleotides read TGTGCCAGCAGAACGACACGGTTGGAGCAGTACTTC. Its protein is CASRTTRLEQYF. Looking up the rest from reference TRBV2 and TRBJ2-7 gives the full variable domain: EPEVTQTPSHQVTQMGQEVILRCVPISNHLYFYWYRQILGQKVEFLVSFYNNEISEKSEIFDDQFSVERPDGSNFTLKIRSTKLEDSAMYFCASRTTRLEQYFGPGTRLTVT.

V gene TRBV30 combines with J gene TRBJ1-1, with D possibly TRBD1 on 6 matching bases. CDR1 is GTSNPN and CDR2 is SVGIG in the germline V gene (reference sequence). This CDR3 spans 14 amino acids. The V gene lost 4 bases and the J gene lost 4 bases, with 16 bases spanning the gap. The CDR3 nucleotides are TGTGCCTGGACGTGGGGGCGGTCGAGCACTGAAGCTTTCTTT. Amino acid sequence: CAWTWGRSSTEAFF.

This clonotype came up many times. This chain links TRBV29-1 with TRBJ2-5, with 7 bases fitting TRBD1. This CDR3 comprises 12 residues. V was pared by 6 bases and J by 3 bases, with 4 bases of the junction left unmatched. CDR1 is SQVTM and CDR2 is ANQGSEA in the germline V gene. CDR3 loop: CSVATGEETQYF. In DNA, the CDR3 is TGCAGCGTAGCTACAGGGGAAGAGACCCAGTACTTC.

The gene calls are TRBV9 and TRBJ1-2, with D possibly being TRBD1 (5 bases). The V gene's germline CDR1 is SGDLS and CDR2 YYNGEE. This CDR3 has 15 residues. V lost 2 bases, J lost 0 bases, and 11 bases lay in between. This chain's CDR3 is CASSVGTQANYGYTF. The CDR3, as DNA: TGTGCCAGCAGCGTCGGGACTCAAGCTAACTATGGCTACACCTTC.

This clonotype was seen repeatedly, ten times or more. The genes are TRBV10-3 and TRBJ2-7, with D possibly matching TRBD1 (5 bases). Germline CDR1 reads ENHRY; CDR2 reads SYGVKD. Deletions cut 3 bases from V and 5 bases from J, with 14 bases between. There are 14 residues in the CDR3. Here the CDR3 DNA reads TGTGCCATCAGTGATTATCAGGGATTGGACGAGCAGTACTTC. Its protein is CAISDYQGLDEQYF.

This chain joins TRBV5-1 and TRBJ1-2; the D is unclear. V dropped 0 bases and J dropped 5 bases, with 14 bases sitting between them. Germline loops: CDR1 SGHRS, CDR2 YFSETQ. This CDR3 is built from 15 residues. This CDR3 reads CASSLEAVRGYGYTF. CDR3 nucleotide sequence: TGCGCCAGCAGCTTGGAGGCGGTGAGAGGGTATGGCTACACCTTC. Supplemented by reference TRBV5-1 and TRBJ1-2, the full variable domain reads KAGVTQTPRYLIKTRGQQVTLSCSPISGHRSVSWYQQTPGQGLQFLFEYFSETQRNKGNFPGRFSGRQFSNSRSEMNVSTLELGDSALYLCASSLEAVRGYGYTFGSGTRLTVV.

This clonotype has a handful of counts. The V call is TRBV12-3 or TRBV12-4, the J call TRBJ1-2; D perhaps matches TRBD1 (5 bases). The germline V and J ends were trimmed by 6 bases and 8 bases, with 19 bases remaining between them. The CDR3 contains 14 residues. CDR3 amino acids: CASSSGTAGYGYTF. In DNA form, the CDR3 reads TGTGCCAGCAGCTCCGGGACCGCAGGCTACGGCTACACCTTC.

This clonotype was seen many times. The chain links TRBV20-1 to TRBJ1-5, with D perhaps TRBD1 (5 bases). The germline CDR1 and CDR2 sequences are DFQATT and SNEGSKA (reference sequence). This CDR3 spans 14 amino acids. V was shortened by 5 bases and J by 5 bases, with 16 bases between the two germline ends. Here the CDR3 DNA reads TGCAGTGCTTGGGGGGGTGGGGGAGATCAGCCCCAGCATTTT. Its translation is CSAWGGGGDQPQHF.

This clonotype was seen at least ten times. The chain joins TRBV5-1 to TRBJ2-6; either TRBD1 or TRBD2 may supply D (5 bases each). The CDR3 consists of 15 residues. The germline V gene has CDR1 SGHRS and CDR2 YFSETQ. V lost 0 bases, J lost 4 bases, and 8 bases lay in between. The CDR3 loop reads CASSLEGTGANVLTF. CDR3 sequence (DNA): TGCGCCAGCAGCTTGGAAGGGACCGGGGCCAACGTCCTGACTTTC.

Many counts were recorded for this clonotype. The rearrangement uses TRBV19 and TRBJ1-2, with TRBD1 identical over 9 bases. V gave up 7 bases and J gave up 4 bases; unmatched junction bases: 4. Germline CDR1 reads LNHDA; CDR2 reads SQIVND (reference sequence). The CDR3 is 13 amino acids. In nucleotides, the CDR3 is TGTGCCAGTATGGGACAGGGTTTCTATGGCTACACCTTC. Its protein product is CASMGQGFYGYTF. Supplemented by reference TRBV19 and TRBJ1-2, the full variable domain reads DGGITQSPKYLFRKEGQNVTLSCEQNLNHDAMYWYRQDPGQGLRLIYYSQIVNDFQKGDIAEGYSVSREKKESFPLTVTSAQKNPTAFYLCASMGQGFYGYTFGSGTRLTVV.

This clonotype was observed many times. This chain joins TRBV5-1 and TRBJ2-3, with 11 bases aligning to TRBD2. From germline, CDR1 is SGHRS and CDR2 YFSETQ. This CDR3 is built from 18 residues. J gave up 3 bases and V 4 bases, and 13 bases lay outside the gene matches. CDR3 residues: CASSQNIAGGPGTDTQYF. The CDR3, as DNA: TGCGCCAGCAGCCAAAACATAGCGGGGGGGCCCGGGACAGATACGCAGTATTTT.